The T cell receptor (beta chain) under discussion was sequenced for a study of OX40 agonist ivuxolimab in advanced cancers. Overall study context: Ivuxolimab, an agonist antibody against OX40 (CD134), was given to patients. Intravenous ivuxolimab was administered to patients every 2 weeks at 0.01 to 10 mg/kg.

Comment on this clone: Its antigen is currently unknown.

Study conclusions and caveats: In CD8+ T cells, expanded clones were on average more numerous than in CD4+. The specificity for antigen of the expanded peripheral T cells was not determined.

Data came from immunoSEQ multiplex PCR; TCRdb stores just in-frame clones and leaves some out. The table includes about 64,000 clones, around 80% detected once. CDR1 SGHNT and CDR2 YENEEA come from the germline V gene. The V gene end was trimmed by 5 bases and the J gene end by 4 bases; junction bases not matched to a gene: 5. The CDR3 sequence is 15 residues long. Sequences were derived from CD4+ or CD8+ T cells sorted from blood, sampled in a trial of the OX40 agonist ivuxolimab. The V gene is TRBV11-3, the J gene TRBJ2-7; 13 bases line up with TRBD2. This TCR derives from an adult with an advanced solid tumor such as melanoma, head and neck, liver or kidney cancer. CDR3 bases: TGTGCCAGCAGCCACGGACTAGCGGGAGTTTACGAGCAGTACTTC. Its protein product is CASSHGLAGVYEQYF. Looking up the rest from reference TRBV11-3 and TRBJ2-7 gives the full variable domain: EAGVVQSPRYKIIEKKQPVAFWCNPISGHNTLYWYLQNLGQGPELLIRYENEEAVDDSQLPKDRFSAERLKGVDSTLKIQPAELGDSAVYLCASSHGLAGVYEQYFGPGTRLTVT.